This TCR beta chain originates from a study of blood T cells in healthy people across ages. As for the study in general: Template switching recovered approximately one barcoded beta molecule for every two T cells.

It was with a sample-barcoded 5' primer and a J-beta primer mix that a second PCR of about 7 to 12 cycles was run. TCRdb used MiXCR to reprocess the 5' RACE reads, holding one entry per CDR3 protein. The repertoire holds 790,000 or so distinct CDR3 sequences, with about half as singletons. This clonotype was found once. Its antigen is not known. Whole-study results and caveats: The CMV status of each donor remained undetermined, and this could have confounded shifts in expanded clonotypes. The long-lived group displayed more naive CD4+ cells, plus higher diversity, than the aged donors did.

V lost 2 bases and J lost 7; bases outside the gene matches: 17. Per the germline V gene, CDR1 is MDHEN and CDR2 is SYDVKM. The CDR3 contains 17 residues. The rearrangement joins TRBV28 to TRBJ2-7, with 7 bases aligning to TRBD2. The origin of this receptor is a man at least 80 years old in good health. What was sequenced was blood. CDR3: CASSLNILAEKWDEQYF. CDR3 coding DNA: TGTGCCAGCAGTTTAAATATTCTAGCGGAGAAATGGGATGAGCAGTACTTC.